These T cell receptor beta chains were read from a single sample in a study of T cell responses to AZD1222 COVID-19 vaccine. The data were produced by immunoSEQ multiplex PCR, yet TCRdb's version contains in-frame clones alone and is incomplete. The repertoire holds roughly 150,000 clones, with 90% as singletons. The sequencing here drew on peripheral blood, taken on day 0 of AZD1222 vaccination. All receptors come from an adult in good health. CDR3s include the opening cysteine and the closing phenylalanine or tryptophan. Each record gives: clone size, D gene, V gene, J gene, CDR3 protein, CDR3 DNA. D genes are given only for firm matches. A row's size may be missing; if present it is once, few, many or a size class.

.	.	TRBV28	TRBJ1-4	CATAGAGGEKLFF	TGTGCCACCGCAGGGGCAGGTGGCGAAAAACTGTTTTTT
many	TRBD1	TRBV5-4	TRBJ1-6	CASSLLLDRDGSPLHF	TGTGCCAGCAGCCTACTCCTGGACAGGGACGGTTCACCCCTCCACTTT
.	.	TRBV12-3/TRBV12-4	TRBJ2-1	CASSRLGAEQFF	TGTGCCAGCAGTAGACTAGGGGCTGAGCAGTTCTTC
.	.	TRBV15	TRBJ2-2	CATSSTAESYTGELFF	TGTGCCACCAGCAGTACAGCGGAATCCTACACCGGGGAGCTGTTTTTT
.	TRBD1	TRBV10-3	TRBJ1-1	CAISGRQGTNTEAFF	TGTGCCATCAGTGGCCGACAGGGAACGAACACTGAAGCTTTCTTT
.	.	TRBV5-8	TRBJ1-5	CASSLQVNNQPQHF	TGTGCCAGCAGCCTACAAGTTAACAATCAGCCCCAGCATTTT
.	TRBD2	TRBV5-4	TRBJ2-7	CASSLGGLAGVEQYF	TGTGCCAGCAGCTTGGGAGGACTAGCGGGAGTCGAGCAGTACTTC
.	.	TRBV27	TRBJ2-3	CASSLARELPDTQYF	TGTGCCAGCAGTTTAGCCCGGGAGCTTCCGGATACGCAGTATTTT
.	TRBD1	TRBV7-2	TRBJ2-2	CASSFPRTGENTGELFF	TGTGCCAGCAGCTTCCCCCGGACAGGGGAAAACACCGGGGAGCTGTTTTTT
.	.	TRBV19	TRBJ1-4	CASSGNRQVHLNEKLFF	TGTGCCAGTAGTGGAAACAGACAGGTTCACCTTAATGAAAAACTGTTTTTT
once	.	TRBV9	TRBJ1-3	CASSSDSIGNTIYF	TGTGCCAGCAGCTCCGACAGTATAGGAAACACCATATATTTT
.	TRBD1	TRBV27	TRBJ1-2	CASSFLAGQGPEGYTF	TGTGCCAGCAGTTTTCTGGCGGGACAGGGTCCGGAAGGCTACACCTTC
.	TRBD2	TRBV6-4	TRBJ2-1	CASATSGTSGSNEQFF	TGTGCCAGCGCCACATCCGGGACTAGCGGATCAAATGAGCAGTTCTTC
.	TRBD2	TRBV5-4	TRBJ2-3	CASSLGASGTDTQYF	TGTGCCAGCAGCTTGGGGGCTAGCGGGACAGATACGCAGTATTTT
.	.	TRBV28	TRBJ1-1	CASSWGLKAFF	TGTGCCAGCAGTTGGGGACTGAAAGCTTTCTTT
.	.	TRBV9	TRBJ1-2	CASSVTYTF	TGTGCCAGCAGCGTAACTTACACCTTC
.	.	TRBV6-4	TRBJ2-1	CASSYAGDEQFF	TGTGCCAGCAGCTACGCCGGGGATGAGCAGTTCTTC
.	.	TRBV27	TRBJ1-1	CASIGYTEAFF	TGTGCCAGCATCGGGTACACTGAAGCTTTCTTT
.	.	TRBV24-1	TRBJ2-5	CATSDLLDQETQYF	TGTGCCACCAGTGATTTGCTAGACCAAGAGACCCAGTACTTC
.	.	TRBV7-8	TRBJ1-3	CASSLGAGISGNTIYF	TGTGCCAGCAGCTTAGGGGCAGGTATCTCTGGAAACACCATATATTTT
.	.	TRBV24-1	TRBJ1-3	CATSATGSSGNTIYF	TGTGCCACCAGTGCTACAGGGAGCTCTGGAAACACCATATATTTT
.	TRBD1	TRBV6-5	TRBJ1-1	CASRHPGGTNTEAFF	TGTGCCAGCAGACACCCAGGGGGAACGAACACTGAAGCTTTCTTT
.	.	TRBV10-2	TRBJ1-2	CASRSGTVINYGYTF	TGCGCCAGCAGATCTGGGACGGTCATTAACTATGGCTACACCTTC
.	TRBD1	TRBV3-1/TRBV3-2	TRBJ2-1	CASSLRTGPHNEQFF	TGTGCCAGCAGCTTACGGACAGGGCCTCACAATGAGCAGTTCTTC
.	.	TRBV7-8	TRBJ2-7	CASSPVGQGYEQYF	TGTGCCAGCAGCCCCGTGGGCCAAGGGTACGAGCAGTACTTC
.	TRBD1	TRBV6-2/TRBV6-3	TRBJ2-1	CASSYSKPGQYNEQFF	TGTGCCAGCAGTTATTCCAAACCGGGACAGTACAATGAGCAGTTCTTC
.	.	TRBV7-2	TRBJ1-3	CASSLGPGNTIYF	TGTGCCAGTAGCTTAGGGCCAGGAAACACCATATATTTT
.	TRBD2	TRBV7-2	TRBJ2-7	CASSLIQREIHEQYF	TGTGCCAGCAGCTTAATCCAGCGGGAGATCCACGAGCAGTACTTC
.	.	TRBV19	TRBJ2-2	CASSIESGYATGELFF	TGTGCCAGTAGTATCGAATCAGGGTACGCCACCGGGGAGCTGTTTTTT
.	TRBD1	TRBV28	TRBJ1-2	CASNPQGANYGYTF	TGTGCCAGCAACCCTCAGGGGGCTAACTATGGCTACACCTTC
.	.	TRBV28	TRBJ1-4	CASSPYRATNEKLFF	TGTGCCAGCAGTCCATACAGGGCAACTAATGAAAAACTGTTTTTT
.	TRBD1	TRBV27	TRBJ1-2	CASRRGPHGYTF	TGTGCCAGCAGGAGGGGGCCTCATGGCTACACCTTC
.	.	TRBV16	TRBJ1-2	CASSRDQNYGYTF	TGTGCCAGCAGCCGGGACCAAAACTATGGCTACACCTTC
.	TRBD1	TRBV7-8	TRBJ1-4	CASSLTGDYEKLFF	TGTGCCAGCAGCTTGACAGGGGATTATGAAAAACTGTTTTTT
.	TRBD1	TRBV29-1	TRBJ2-6	CSVVGQGSGANVLTF	TGCAGCGTCGTTGGACAGGGCTCTGGGGCCAACGTCCTGACTTTC